A selection of T cell receptor beta chains follows, all from one sample in a study of blood T cell repertoires in COVID-19. TCRdb keeps only in-frame clones here, not all; method: immunoSEQ multiplex PCR. The sample yields roughly 50,000 clones, 78% seen once. Input material: peripheral blood. These receptors all stem from a human donor with active or convalescent COVID-19. The donor label of this sample is uncertain. CDR3s include the opening cysteine and the closing phenylalanine or tryptophan. A D gene is named only where the DNA matches it firmly. For some rows the clone size is stated as once, few or many, or as a class when expanded; others skip it.

D gene	CDR3 length	V gene	J gene	clone size	CDR3 DNA	CDR3 protein
NA	15	TRBV24-1	TRBJ2-6	NA	TGTGCCACCAGTGGTTTCGTCTCTGGGGCCAACGTCCTGACTTTC	CATSGFVSGANVLTF
TRBD1	14	TRBV4-1	TRBJ1-2	NA	TGCGCCAGCAGCCGCGTGACAGGGAACTATGGCTACACCTTC	CASSRVTGNYGYTF
NA	16	TRBV24-1	TRBJ2-2	NA	TGTGCCACCAGAGCGCATTGGCAGGGAAACACCGGGGAGCTGTTTTTT	CATRAHWQGNTGELFF
NA	17	TRBV4-1	TRBJ1-1	NA	TGCGCCAGCAGCCAAGCCTCGCGGTCGCCCGAGGCCACTGAAGCTTTCTTT	CASSQASRSPEATEAFF
NA	17	TRBV4-3	TRBJ1-4	NA	TGCGCCAGCAGCCAAGATGGGGGGGGTGGAACTAATGAAAAACTGTTTTTT	CASSQDGGGGTNEKLFF
TRBD2	14	TRBV7-3	TRBJ2-1	NA	TGTGCCAGCAGCCCCCCCGGGAGGCGCAATGAGCAGTTCTTC	CASSPPGRRNEQFF
NA	14	TRBV28	TRBJ2-5	NA	TGTGCCAGCAGTTTGGACTTCTACTATGGGACCCAGTACTTC	CASSLDFYYGTQYF
NA	15	TRBV9	TRBJ2-7	once	TGTGCCAGCAGCCCCGACGCCAGGGTCTCTTACGAGCAGTACTTC	CASSPDARVSYEQYF
NA	14	TRBV7-8	TRBJ2-5	NA	TGTGCCAGCAGCTCAACAGGGATCCAAGAGACCCAGTACTTC	CASSSTGIQETQYF
NA	14	TRBV28	TRBJ1-1	NA	TGTGCCAGCACTCAAGGGATGGCGGGGACTGAAGCTTTCTTT	CASTQGMAGTEAFF
NA	13	TRBV5-1	TRBJ2-2	NA	TGCGCCAGCAGCTCTAAGAACACCGGGGAGCTGTTTTTT	CASSSKNTGELFF
TRBD1	15	TRBV5-1	TRBJ1-1	few	TGCGCCAGCAGCTTGGTCCAGGGGGCGAACACTGAAGCTTTCTTT	CASSLVQGANTEAFF
NA	16	TRBV24-1	TRBJ2-2	NA	TGTGCCACCAGTGACCGAATACAGGTGAACACCGGGGAGCTGTTTTTT	CATSDRIQVNTGELFF
NA	14	TRBV2	TRBJ1-2	NA	TGTGCCAGCAATGAGCTACCCAATAACTATGGCTACACCTTC	CASNELPNNYGYTF
NA	13	TRBV18	TRBJ1-3	once	TGTGCCAGCTCTACACAGGGCGAAAACACCATATATTTT	CASSTQGENTIYF
NA	18	TRBV27	TRBJ1-5	once	TGTGCCAGCAGTTTATTGCGGCCCCTCGAGGGCGGCAATCAGCCCCAGCATTTT	CASSLLRPLEGGNQPQHF
NA	15	TRBV6-5	TRBJ1-1	NA	TGTGCCAGCAGCCCGGAAGTAGGGGTGAACACTGAAGCTTTCTTT	CASSPEVGVNTEAFF
TRBD1	14	TRBV4-1	TRBJ2-5	once	TGCGCCAGCAGCCAATCAGGACAGGAAGAGACCCAGTACTTC	CASSQSGQEETQYF
TRBD1	14	TRBV29-1	TRBJ2-3	NA	TGCAGCGTTGAAGGAGGGGGCGGTGGAGATACGCAGTATTTT	CSVEGGGGGDTQYF
TRBD2	19	TRBV7-2	TRBJ2-3	once	TGTGCCAGCAGCTCCCTTCTTAGCGGGAGGGCCCTCGGCTCAGATACGCAGTATTTT	CASSSLLSGRALGSDTQYF